Below, 16 T cell receptor beta chains from the same sample are listed, as sequenced in a study of T cells in narcolepsy. Here immunoSEQ multiplex PCR was the method, and the copy in TCRdb shows in-frame clones only, minus some. The table includes some 30,000 clones, around 87% detected once. The sequencing input was memory (CD45RA-) CD4+ T cells from blood. Receptors originate from a human donor in good health.

The chain employs TRBV19 and TRBJ1-5, with TRBD1 matching 9 bases. The trim removed 6 bases at V and 7 bases at J, leaving 13 bases unmatched. The V gene's germline CDR1 is LNHDA and CDR2 SQIVND (reference sequence). The CDR3 extends over 16 amino acids. CDR3 DNA sequence: TGTGCCAGTAGGGAAGACGGGACAGGGTCCTACCAGCCCCAGCATTTT. Translating gives CASREDGTGSYQPQHF. Supplemented by reference TRBV19 and TRBJ1-5, the full variable domain reads DGGITQSPKYLFRKEGQNVTLSCEQNLNHDAMYWYRQDPGQGLRLIYYSQIVNDFQKGDIAEGYSVSREKKESFPLTVTSAQKNPTAFYLCASREDGTGSYQPQHFGDGTRLSIL.

The chain links TRBV18 to TRBJ1-1; D uncertain. Trimming pared 3 bases from V and 0 bases from J, leaving 17 bases between. The CDR3 runs 17 residues. Germline lookup yields CDR1 KGHSH and CDR2 LQKENI. The CDR3 bases are TGTGCCAGCTCACCTATGGCGGCAGCCCAGATGAACACTGAAGCTTTCTTT. Residues: CASSPMAAAQMNTEAFF. The whole variable domain, remainder taken from reference TRBV18 and TRBJ1-1, is NAGVMQNPRHLVRRRGQEARLRCSPMKGHSHVYWYRQLPEEGLKFMVYLQKENIIDESGMPKERFSAEFPKEGPSILRIQQVVRGDSAAYFCASSPMAAAQMNTEAFFGQGTRLTVV.

V and J are TRBV27 and TRBJ2-6; D remains ambiguous. The CDR3 consists of 18 residues. Germline V gives CDR1 MNHEY, CDR2 SMNVEV (reference sequence). The ends were cut back, 0 bases at V and 2 bases at J, with 14 bases in the middle. CDR3: CASSLSGNGLAGANVLTF. Here the CDR3 DNA reads TGTGCCAGCAGTTTATCGGGGAACGGCTTGGCTGGGGCCAACGTCCTGACTTTC.

This clone came up once. The chain uses TRBV9 and TRBJ2-1; D ambiguous. Per the germline V gene, CDR1 is SGDLS and CDR2 is YYNGEE. Trimming took off 3 bases at V and 5 bases at J, with 9 bases between the two ends. The CDR3 totals 13 residues. The CDR3 here is CASSAADNNEQFF. CDR3 in DNA: TGTGCCAGCAGCGCGGCGGATAACAATGAGCAGTTCTTC. Full variable domain (outside the CDR3, taken from reference TRBV9 and TRBJ2-1): DSGVTQTPKHLITATGQRVTLRCSPRSGDLSVYWYQQSLDQGLQFLIQYYNGEERAKGNILERFSAQQFPDLHSELNLSSLELGDSALYFCASSAADNNEQFFGPGTRLTVL.

The V gene is TRBV5-1, the J gene TRBJ1-1, with D possibly being TRBD1 (5 bases). The germline V and J ends were trimmed by 0 bases and 6 bases, with 12 bases remaining between them. Germline V gene sequence: CDR1 SGHRS, CDR2 YFSETQ. CDR3 length equals 14 residues. The DNA of the CDR3 is TGCGCCAGCAGCTTGGTCGGGGGGGACTCTGAAGCTTTCTTT. Translated, it gives CASSLVGGDSEAFF.

This sequence joins TRBV30 and TRBJ1-1, with 12 bases that match TRBD1. CDR1 is GTSNPN and CDR2 is SVGIG in the germline V gene (reference sequence). The V and J ends lost 7 bases and 5 bases, in that order; junction bases with no gene match: 11. CDR3 size: 15 residues. CDR3 nucleotides: TGTGCCTTCGAAAGGGACAGGGGGCCTGGTACTGAAGCTTTCTTT. This sequence encodes CAFERDRGPGTEAFF.

The chain is built from TRBV5-6 and TRBJ2-3; D is possibly TRBD2 (6 bases). The length of the CDR3 is 14 residues. Trimming left V 7 bases short and J 3 bases short, with 15 bases between. The germline V gene encodes CDR1 SGHDT and CDR2 YYEEEE. Here the CDR3 DNA reads TGTGCCAGCGGGACTGGGGTTTCGACAGATACGCAGTATTTT. Amino acids: CASGTGVSTDTQYF.

This clone was seen a few times. This chain links TRBV9 with TRBJ2-7, with D tentatively TRBD1 or TRBD2 (5 bases each). This CDR3 contains 14 residues. V lost 3 bases, J lost 6 bases, and 16 bases lay in between. Germline CDR1 and CDR2: SGDLS and YYNGEE. The CDR3 DNA reads as TGTGCCAGCAGCGCAGGGACGGCAGGGATCGAGCAGTACTTC. Translating it yields CASSAGTAGIEQYF.

This clone was picked up one time. The chain couples TRBV4-2 to TRBJ2-7, with D uncertain. Germline V gene sequence: CDR1 LGHNA, CDR2 YNFKEQ. This CDR3 spans 15 amino acids. V gave up 1 base and J gave up 1 base, with 11 bases separating them. The DNA of the CDR3 is TGTGCCAGCAGCCAAGGAGGCACGTTATCCTACGAGCAGTACTTC. It specifies CASSQGGTLSYEQYF.

The chain is built from TRBV6-5 and TRBJ1-2; a weak D match, TRBD1 (5 bases). Trimming pared 6 bases from V and 1 base from J, leaving 15 bases between. The germline V gene encodes CDR1 MNHEY and CDR2 SVGAGI. The CDR3 spans 15 residues. CDR3 sequence: CASSLTRGLNYGYTF. The CDR3 DNA follows: TGTGCCAGCAGCCTAACTAGGGGCCTTAACTATGGCTACACCTTC.

V is TRBV5-1 and J is TRBJ1-1; D ambiguous. CDR1 and CDR2 from the germline V gene are SGHRS and YFSETQ. The CDR3 is 13 amino acids. Trimming stripped 0 bases from V and 5 bases from J, with 8 bases between. The CDR3 region is CASSLDRRTEAFF. In nucleotides, the CDR3 is TGCGCCAGCAGCTTGGACAGAAGGACTGAAGCTTTCTTT.

The J gene is TRBJ1-3, the V gene TRBV5-5, with a tentative D call TRBD1 (6 bases). The CDR3 loop spans 17 amino acids. CDR1 is SGHKS and CDR2 is YYEKEE in the germline V gene (reference sequence). V lost 1 base and J 0 bases, leaving 14 bases between the germline ends. CDR3 bases: TGTGCCAGCAGCTTGCTTCCAGACAGGAGCTCTGGAAACACCATATATTTT. This translates into CASSLLPDRSSGNTIYF.

This clone was detected a few times. The chain carries TRBV6-5 and TRBJ2-2; D unresolved. V shed 6 bases and J shed 4 bases, with 6 bases lying between them. Germline loops: CDR1 MNHEY, CDR2 SVGAGI. This CDR3 region has 12 residues. CDR3 nucleotides: TGTGCCAGCAGGCCAGTCACCGGGGAGCTGTTTTTT. Protein sequence: CASRPVTGELFF.

The J gene is TRBJ1-5, the V gene TRBV19, with no clear D. V shed 1 base and J shed 3 bases, with 1 base lying between them. The CDR3 covers 12 residues. Germline V gene lookup returns CDR1 LNHDA and CDR2 SQIVND (reference sequence). This CDR3 is CASSIANQPQHF. The CDR3 bases are TGTGCCAGTAGTATAGCCAATCAGCCCCAGCATTTT.

The chain employs TRBV6-5 and TRBJ1-1; a weak D match, TRBD1 (6 bases). The V gene's germline CDR1 is MNHEY and CDR2 SVGAGI. Trimming removed 0 bases at V and 2 bases at J, with 13 bases between. The CDR3 runs to 16 residues. The CDR3: CASSYSNRGRNTEAFF. CDR3 sequence (DNA): TGTGCCAGCAGTTACTCGAACCGGGGGCGCAACACTGAAGCTTTCTTT.

This rearrangement joins TRBV6-5 to TRBJ1-2; no clear D gene. The CDR3 runs to 13 residues. Deletions cut 0 bases from V and 8 bases from J, with 10 bases between. The germline V gene encodes CDR1 MNHEY and CDR2 SVGAGI. The CDR3 region is CASSYSTGLGYTF. The DNA of the CDR3 is TGTGCCAGCAGTTACTCGACGGGGTTGGGCTACACCTTC.